The 21 T cell receptor beta chains below all came from one sample that was sequenced in a study of early T cells in non-severe SARS-CoV-2 infection. TCRdb ran MiXCR on the 5' RACE reads and lists one entry per CDR3 protein. The sample contains roughly 65,000 distinct CDR3 sequences, about 11% of which appear only once. Sequencing used whole blood. Source of these receptors: an adult who was a healthcare worker with PCR-confirmed SARS-CoV-2 infection or an uninfected control (not recorded which).

This clonotype turned up a few times. The chain has TRBV5-1 and TRBJ1-4, with D unresolved. This CDR3 region has 14 residues. Trimming pared 2 bases from V and 1 base from J, leaving 6 bases between. Germline CDR1 reads SGHRS; CDR2 reads YFSETQ. For the CDR3, the DNA is TGCGCCAGCAGCTTACTTGGAACTAATGAAAAACTGTTTTTT. It codes for CASSLLGTNEKLFF.

The table lists this clonotype with a few counts. The V gene is TRBV10-1, the J gene TRBJ2-7; TRBD2 aligns across 11 bases. CDR3 length: 15 amino acids. Trimming cost V 7 bases and J 2 bases; bases outside gene matches: 7. Germline V gene data show CDR1 as WNHNN and CDR2 as SYGVQD (reference sequence). CDR3: CASIYGTSGTYEQYF. CDR3 in DNA: TGCGCCAGCATTTACGGGACTAGCGGCACCTACGAGCAGTACTTC.

This clonotype was counted between two and nine times. The V and J genes are TRBV28 and TRBJ1-2; 8 bases agree with TRBD1. Trimming removed 1 base from V and 2 bases from J; junction bases left unmatched: 9. CDR1 MDHEN and CDR2 SYDVKM come from the germline V gene. The CDR3 consists of 17 residues. The CDR3 sequence is CASSLSGGAGHNYGYTF. The CDR3 bases are TGTGCCAGCAGTTTATCAGGGGGCGCGGGGCACAACTATGGCTACACCTTC.

The rearrangement joins TRBV5-5 to TRBJ2-1, with D possibly TRBD1 on 5 matching bases. Germline loops: CDR1 SGHKS, CDR2 YYEKEE (reference sequence). The CDR3 extends over 15 amino acids. The V end was cut by 0 bases, the J end by 7 bases, with 14 bases between. The CDR3: CASSLEGLAENEQFF. CDR3 nucleotide sequence: TGTGCCAGCAGCTTGGAGGGGTTGGCCGAGAATGAGCAGTTCTTC.

The sample holds a few counts of this clonotype. This chain connects TRBV7-8 to TRBJ2-2, with TRBD2 matching 7 bases. This CDR3 has 17 amino acids. The V segment lost 6 bases and the J segment 1 base; nucleotides outside the gene matches: 11. The V gene's germline CDR1 is SGHVS and CDR2 FQNEAQ. For the CDR3, the DNA is TGTGCCAGCAGTTCCGCATTTTCTAGCGGGAACACCGGGGAGCTGTTTTTT. It specifies CASSSAFSSGNTGELFF.

This clonotype came up many times. V usage is TRBV7-9 and J usage is TRBJ2-1, with 11 bases that match TRBD2. V trimming: 4 bases; J trimming: 3 bases; junction bases outside the gene matches: 11. Germline CDR1 and CDR2: SEHNR and FQNEAQ (reference sequence). This CDR3 spans 18 amino acids. The CDR3 is CASSSTIRLAGLYNEQFF. CDR3 bases: TGTGCCAGCAGCTCGACGATCAGACTAGCGGGACTCTACAATGAGCAGTTCTTC.

This clonotype was seen more than once but under ten times. V usage is TRBV7-9 and J usage is TRBJ2-1; D is ambiguous. V lost 8 bases, J lost 9 bases, and 11 bases lay in between. Germline V gives CDR1 SEHNR, CDR2 FQNEAQ (reference sequence). CDR3 length: 11 amino acids. Written as DNA, the CDR3 is TGTGCCAGCTTTAGGGTCAGTGAGCAGTTCTTC. The encoded protein is CASFRVSEQFF.

This chain connects TRBV4-1 to TRBJ2-3, with 10 positions matching TRBD2. The CDR3 totals 15 residues. V lost 2 bases and J lost 4; bases outside the gene matches: 3. Per the germline V gene, CDR1 is MGHRA and CDR2 is YSYEKL. The CDR3 loop is CASSQPSGRADTQYF. Written as DNA, the CDR3 is TGCGCCAGCAGCCAACCAAGCGGGAGGGCAGATACGCAGTATTTT.

The genes are TRBV2 and TRBJ2-1; the match to TRBD2 covers 9 bases. CDR1 and CDR2 (germline): SNHLY, FYNNEI. The CDR3 length is 14 residues. V was pared by 7 bases and J by 7 bases, with 8 bases of the junction left unmatched. CDR3 region: CASTRLAEGNEQFF. CDR3 DNA: TGTGCCAGCACCAGACTAGCGGAAGGAAATGAGCAGTTCTTC.

This clonotype has ten or more counts. The chain links TRBV20-1 to TRBJ2-1; D gene unclear. V lost 0 bases, J lost 5 bases, and 5 bases lay in between. CDR1 is DFQATT and CDR2 is SNEGSKA in the germline V gene (reference sequence). This CDR3 is built from 12 residues. The CDR3 DNA follows: TGCAGTGCTAGAGACACGAACAATGAGCAGTTCTTC. Amino acids: CSARDTNNEQFF.

This chain connects TRBV6-5 to TRBJ1-3, with D maybe TRBD1 (5 bases). There are 13 residues in the CDR3. The V end lost 6 bases, the J end lost 7 bases, and 13 bases lay between the germline ends. Germline CDR1 and CDR2: MNHEY and SVGAGI. The CDR3 bases are TGTGCCAGCAGAGGGATTTCAGGGAACACCATATATTTT. Its translation: CASRGISGNTIYF.

This clonotype was detected a few times. The gene calls are TRBV7-9 and TRBJ1-2; D is ambiguous. Trimming removed 4 bases at V and 3 bases at J, with 3 bases between. From germline, CDR1 is SEHNR and CDR2 FQNEAQ (reference sequence). The CDR3 loop spans 11 amino acids. CDR3: CASSSDYGYTF. The CDR3 nucleotides read TGTGCCAGCAGCTCCGACTATGGCTACACCTTC.

This clonotype was detected only a few times. The chain couples TRBV9 to TRBJ2-2, with D possibly TRBD1 on 6 matching bases. CDR3 length equals 14 residues. Germline CDR1 reads SGDLS; CDR2 reads YYNGEE. Trimming cost V 5 bases and J 6 bases, with 14 bases left between them. The CDR3 reads CASRPGESAGELFF. Written as DNA, the CDR3 is TGTGCCAGCAGACCAGGGGAATCTGCCGGGGAGCTGTTTTTT. The full variable domain, rest sourced from reference TRBV9 and TRBJ2-2, is DSGVTQTPKHLITATGQRVTLRCSPRSGDLSVYWYQQSLDQGLQFLIQYYNGEERAKGNILERFSAQQFPDLHSELNLSSLELGDSALYFCASRPGESAGELFFGEGSRLTVL.

There are a few counts of this clonotype. The chain joins TRBV10-3 to TRBJ1-3; D is unresolved. The CDR3 runs to 15 residues. Trimming stripped 3 bases from V and 2 bases from J, with 11 bases between. Per germline, CDR1 ENHRY and CDR2 SYGVKD. The CDR3 bases are TGTGCCATCAGTGACCTAAGGCTGGCTGGAAACACCATATATTTT. Translation: CAISDLRLAGNTIYF.

This clonotype was counted between two and nine times. The CDR3 loop reads CASNIRGYATYEQYF. The CDR3 DNA reads as TGTGCCAGCAACATTAGGGGATATGCAACCTACGAGCAGTACTTC. The chain couples TRBV2 to TRBJ2-7; TRBD1 is a possible D gene (5 bases). Germline values: CDR1 SNHLY, CDR2 FYNNEI. CDR3 length: 15 amino acids. V dropped 7 bases and J dropped 2 bases, with 18 bases sitting between them.

This clonotype was seen a handful of times. This chain uses TRBV28 with TRBJ2-3; TRBD1 matches at 9 bases. The CDR3 sequence is 16 residues long. V was pared by 4 bases and J by 5 bases, with 10 bases of the junction left unmatched. Germline CDR1 and CDR2: MDHEN and SYDVKM. The CDR3 bases are TGTGCCAGCAGTTCCCCGGGACAGGGAGTCGAAGATACGCAGTATTTT. Protein: CASSSPGQGVEDTQYF.

This sequence joins TRBV4-3 and TRBJ2-2; D not resolved. In germline, CDR1 is LGHNA, CDR2 YSLEER. V lost 1 base, J lost 0 bases, and 3 bases lay in between. The CDR3 runs 14 residues. CDR3: CASSQGANTGELFF. The CDR3 DNA reads TGCGCCAGCAGCCAAGGGGCGAACACCGGGGAGCTGTTTTTT.

This chain links TRBV10-3 with TRBJ2-1, with D perhaps TRBD2 (6 bases). With 0 bases removed from V and 2 bases from J, the gap between germline ends came to 11 bases. The germline V gene encodes CDR1 ENHRY and CDR2 SYGVKD. This CDR3 is 16 amino acids long. The CDR3 coding sequence is TGTGCCATCAGTGAGTCCGGGACTCTCGCCTACAATGAGCAGTTCTTC. Translated, it gives CAISESGTLAYNEQFF.

This clonotype was counted a few times. J is TRBJ2-2 and V is TRBV12-3 or TRBV12-4; D is undetermined. This CDR3 region has 15 residues. The ends were cut back, 8 bases at V and 1 base at J, with 14 bases in the middle. The CDR3 loop is CASRLSHGNTGELFF. CDR3 sequence (DNA): TGTGCCAGCCGCCTCTCCCATGGGAACACCGGGGAGCTGTTTTTT.

This clonotype was detected a few times. The rearrangement links TRBV19 to TRBJ2-3, with D perhaps TRBD2 (6 bases). The CDR3 runs 15 residues. CDR1 LNHDA and CDR2 SQIVND come from the germline V gene (reference sequence). Trimming removed 6 bases from V and 0 bases from J, with 13 bases in between. CDR3 region: CASRISGTSTDTQYF. CDR3 sequence (DNA): TGTGCCAGTAGAATTAGCGGTACTAGCACAGATACGCAGTATTTT.

Many counts were recorded for this clonotype. In DNA, the CDR3 is TGCGCCAGCAGCTTCAGGGGCAATGAGCAGTTCTTC. Its translation is CASSFRGNEQFF. V gene TRBV5-1 combines with J gene TRBJ2-1, with D perhaps matching TRBD1 (6 bases). The CDR3 loop spans 12 amino acids. Germline assignment: CDR1 SGHRS and CDR2 YFSETQ. Trimming pared 2 bases from V and 6 bases from J, leaving 6 bases between.